These 21 T cell receptor beta chains were all obtained from the same sample, sequenced in a study of T cell responses to AZD1222 COVID-19 vaccine (dated by TCRdb to the early 2020s). Library construction relied on the immunoSEQ multiplex PCR assay. The table was pulled from immuneACCESS by TCRdb, which kept in-frame rearrangements only. Such tables lose some clones; where checked, under half of the loss comes from unresolved V genes, and the rest has no known cause. Recorded for this sample are under 150,000 clones; 92% of them occurred a single time. Jointly, the top ten make up more than 5% of the sample. The sample's time point, from its label and the paper: baseline before first vaccination. The sequences come from peripheral blood, collected on day 0 of AZD1222 vaccination. These receptors came from an adult in good health.

The genes are TRBV28 and TRBJ2-1, with 9 bases matching TRBD1. Trimming removed 5 bases from V and 3 bases from J; junction bases left unmatched: 8. The CDR3 sequence is 16 residues long. CDR1 and CDR2 (germline): MDHEN, SYDVKM. CDR3 residues: CASSPPRQGGYNEQFF. The CDR3 DNA reads TGTGCCAGCAGTCCCCCGAGACAGGGGGGCTACAATGAGCAGTTCTTC.

V and J are TRBV10-3 and TRBJ2-7, with D maybe TRBD2 (6 bases). Trimming removed 4 bases at V and 2 bases at J, with 6 bases between. The germline V gene encodes CDR1 ENHRY and CDR2 SYGVKD. This CDR3 spans 12 amino acids. The chain's CDR3 is CAISGGAYEQYF. Written as DNA, the CDR3 is TGTGCCATCAGTGGGGGGGCCTACGAGCAGTACTTC.

The rearrangement joins TRBV7-2 to TRBJ1-2; 9 bases agree with TRBD1. Losses at the gene ends were 5 bases for V and 8 bases for J; bases not matched to a gene: 12. This CDR3 is built from 15 residues. Germline lookup yields CDR1 SGHTA and CDR2 FQGNSA. The CDR3 nucleotides are TGTGCCAGCAGCCAAAGGACAGGGGCGGGTTTCGGCTACACCTTC. Residues: CASSQRTGAGFGYTF.

The chain has TRBV5-1 and TRBJ2-1; D remains ambiguous. Per germline, CDR1 SGHRS and CDR2 YFSETQ. Trimming left V 4 bases short and J 7 bases short, with 21 bases between. The CDR3 has 16 amino acids. The CDR3 here is CASSEPAATPLNEQFF. CDR3 DNA sequence: TGCGCCAGCAGCGAGCCGGCCGCAACCCCCTTAAATGAGCAGTTCTTC. Drawing the rest from reference TRBV5-1 and TRBJ2-1, the complete variable domain is KAGVTQTPRYLIKTRGQQVTLSCSPISGHRSVSWYQQTPGQGLQFLFEYFSETQRNKGNFPGRFSGRQFSNSRSEMNVSTLELGDSALYLCASSEPAATPLNEQFFGPGTRLTVL.

The chain combines TRBV6-1 with TRBJ2-7; 8 positions agree with TRBD1. After removal of 3 bases from V and 4 bases from J, the junction contained 5 bases not matched to a gene. This CDR3 region has 14 residues. Per germline, CDR1 MNHNS and CDR2 SASEGT. The CDR3 here is CASSDGTGLYEQYF. The CDR3 DNA sequence: TGTGCCAGCAGTGATGGGACAGGACTTTACGAGCAGTACTTC.

This clone came up a few times. The CDR3 region has the DNA TGTGCCAGCAGCGCACCTCCGGTCGGTATTGACGGGAATGAGCAGTTCTTC. Translation: CASSAPPVGIDGNEQFF. This chain joins TRBV7-9 and TRBJ2-1, with D unresolved. The CDR3 consists of 17 residues. Germline CDR1 reads SEHNR; CDR2 reads FQNEAQ (reference sequence). V lost 5 bases and J lost 7, with 24 bases in between.

The chain joins TRBV6-1 to TRBJ2-7; D is uncertain. The germline V and J ends were trimmed by 0 bases and 2 bases, with 11 bases remaining between them. Germline loops: CDR1 MNHNS, CDR2 SASEGT. This CDR3 spans 15 amino acids. The CDR3 loop reads CASSEALTPAYEQYF. CDR3 nucleotides: TGTGCCAGCAGTGAAGCTCTCACTCCCGCCTACGAGCAGTACTTC.

The J gene is TRBJ1-6, the V gene TRBV19, with 10 bases fitting TRBD1. Trimming took 7 bases from V and 6 from J; bases not matched to a gene: 9. Germline CDR1 LNHDA, CDR2 SQIVND (reference sequence). This CDR3 contains 16 residues. The CDR3 region is CASTRTGGIGNSPLHF. As DNA, the CDR3 is TGTGCCAGTACCAGGACAGGGGGTATTGGTAATTCACCCCTCCACTTT.

The chain employs TRBV2 and TRBJ2-1, with 9 bases lining up with TRBD2. From germline, CDR1 is SNHLY and CDR2 FYNNEI. The CDR3 loop spans 16 amino acids. J gave up 0 bases and V 5 bases, and 5 bases lay outside the gene matches. The CDR3 is CASSSSGKSSYNEQFF. CDR3 coding DNA: TGTGCCAGCAGTTCTAGCGGGAAGAGCTCCTACAATGAGCAGTTCTTC.

This rearrangement joins TRBV2 to TRBJ1-4; 7 bases fit TRBD1. Germline V lookup: CDR1 SNHLY, CDR2 FYNNEI. The CDR3 is 16 amino acids. Trimming at V came to 7 bases and at J to 7 bases, leaving 15 bases not matched to a gene. The CDR3 nucleotides read TGTGCCAGCACCAATAGGACAGGATTTTATGGTGAAAAACTGTTTTTT. This sequence encodes CASTNRTGFYGEKLFF.

In DNA form, the CDR3 reads TGCAGCGTTGAAGATCTTTGGGGCTCTCGAATAGAGGCTTTCTTT. Translation: CSVEDLWGSRIEAFF. The gene calls are TRBV29-1 and TRBJ1-1; possible D gene TRBD1, 5 bases. CDR1 and CDR2 from the germline V gene are SQVTM and ANQGSEA. This CDR3 is built from 15 residues. Trimming stripped 0 bases from V and 11 bases from J, with 22 bases between.

The chain combines TRBV19 with TRBJ2-7; 8 nucleotides line up with TRBD1. The CDR3 is 14 amino acids. The V segment lost 6 bases and the J segment 1 base; nucleotides outside the gene matches: 5. The germline CDR1 and CDR2 sequences are LNHDA and SQIVND (reference sequence). The CDR3 spells CASRTTGASYEQYF. The CDR3 DNA reads TGTGCCAGTAGAACGACAGGGGCGTCCTACGAGCAGTACTTC.

The rearrangement joins TRBV6-5 to TRBJ1-6; D remains ambiguous. The CDR3 length is 15 residues. Looked up from germline, CDR1 is MNHEY and CDR2 is SVGAGI. The ends were cut back, 6 bases at V and 8 bases at J, with 17 bases in the middle. CDR3 DNA: TGTGCCAGCAGGAGGCAGGTAGACCCTGATTCACCCCTCCACTTT. Translating it yields CASRRQVDPDSPLHF.

This clone was observed a few times. The CDR3 here is CASSRLGQGDNSPLHF. DNA of the CDR3: TGTGCCAGCAGCCGCCTGGGACAGGGTGATAATTCACCCCTCCACTTT. This chain connects TRBV4-2 to TRBJ1-6, with 9 bases aligning to TRBD1. The CDR3 is 16 residues long. The V segment lost 4 bases and the J segment 5 bases; nucleotides outside the gene matches: 6. The germline V gene has CDR1 LGHNA and CDR2 YNFKEQ.

This clone appeared a single time. V and J are TRBV7-9 and TRBJ2-1, with D perhaps matching TRBD1 or TRBD2 (5 bases each). The germline gives CDR1 SEHNR, CDR2 FQNEAQ (reference sequence). The CDR3 has 18 residues. With 4 bases removed from V and 5 bases from J, the gap between germline ends came to 24 bases. The DNA for the CDR3 is TGTGCCAGCAGCTCGAGGGAATCCGGGACGCCTCGGGACAATGAGCAGTTCTTC. Encoded protein: CASSSRESGTPRDNEQFF.

The CDR3 coding sequence is TGCGCCAGCAGCCAGAGCGACAGGGTAGGGGGTAATGAGCAGTTCTTC. It codes for CASSQSDRVGGNEQFF. The chain is built from TRBV4-1 and TRBJ2-1; 7 bases line up with TRBD1. CDR1 and CDR2 (germline): MGHRA, YSYEKL. CDR3 length: 16 residues. J was trimmed by 7 bases and V by 3 bases; bases with no gene match: 12.

The chain combines TRBV9 with TRBJ1-1; possibly TRBD1 for D (5 bases). Trimming took 0 bases from V and 4 from J, leaving 22 bases between them. Germline values: CDR1 SGDLS, CDR2 YYNGEE. The CDR3 runs 18 residues. The CDR3 DNA is TGTGCCAGCAGCGTAGTAGGGAGACAAAACCCTGGGGGCACTGAAGCTTTCTTT. It encodes CASSVVGRQNPGGTEAFF.

The rearrangement uses TRBV15 and TRBJ2-2; D remains ambiguous. Germline V gene lookup returns CDR1 LNHNV and CDR2 YYDKDF (reference sequence). Deletions cut 3 bases from V and 5 bases from J, with 4 bases between. CDR3 length: 12 residues. The chain's CDR3 is CATSSSTGELFF. The CDR3 region has the DNA TGTGCCACCAGCAGCTCAACCGGGGAGCTGTTTTTT.

The chain has TRBV4-1 and TRBJ2-1; D is perhaps TRBD1 or TRBD2 (5 bases each). The CDR3 is 15 amino acids. Trimming shortened V by 6 bases and J by 8 bases, and 20 bases separated the two germline ends. Germline values: CDR1 MGHRA, CDR2 YSYEKL. CDR3 in amino acids: CASRPMAGISDEQFF. As DNA, the CDR3 is TGCGCCAGCAGACCGATGGCAGGGATTAGCGATGAGCAGTTCTTC.

DNA of the CDR3: TGTGCCAGCTCCGAGTGGACGGCAATGGCAGATACGCAGTATTTT. This encodes CASSEWTAMADTQYF. The J gene is TRBJ2-3, the V gene TRBV11-2, with D unresolved. The CDR3 contains 15 residues. Germline CDR1 SGHAT, CDR2 FQNNGV. The V and J ends lost 8 bases and 4 bases respectively, with 19 bases between them.

The chain carries TRBV7-8 and TRBJ2-7; possibly TRBD1 for D (6 bases). V was clipped by 5 bases and J by 2 bases, with 10 bases between them. Germline V gene lookup returns CDR1 SGHVS and CDR2 FQNEAQ. The CDR3 loop spans 13 amino acids. CDR3 in amino acids: CASSNGQTYEQYF. In DNA, the CDR3 is TGTGCCAGCAGCAACGGACAGACCTACGAGCAGTACTTC. The variable domain in full, with the rest retrieved from reference TRBV7-8 and TRBJ2-7, is GAGVSQSPRYKVAKRGQDVALRCDPISGHVSLFWYQQALGQGPEFLTYFQNEAQLDKSGLPSDRFFAERPEGSVSTLKIQRTQQEDSAVYLCASSNGQTYEQYFGPGTRLTVT.